A single sample gave rise to the 17 T cell receptor beta chains below, sequenced in a study of synovial regulatory T cells in juvenile arthritis. TCRdb's table, derived via immunoSEQ multiplex PCR, lists solely in-frame clones and lacks some. The repertoire table contains about 10,000 clones. Sequencing was performed on Treg cells from blood. Regarding subset: remaining (HLA-DR-negative) circulating blood Treg cells. The origin of the receptors is a donor aged 2-35 years with juvenile idiopathic arthritis.

This chain uses TRBV6-6 with TRBJ1-2. Germline V gene sequence: CDR1 MNHNY, CDR2 SVGAGI (reference sequence). This CDR3 spans 15 amino acids. No DNA sequence was recorded. CDR3 protein: CASSSFGIRTYGYTF.

The chain links TRBV7-9 to TRBJ1-2; TCRdb's D gene call, TRBD1, goes unchecked for lack of DNA. The CDR3 runs 13 residues. No DNA is listed. The germline V gene encodes CDR1 SEHNR and CDR2 FQNEAQ (reference sequence). CDR3 region: CASSRTLTEGYTF.

The rearrangement links TRBV5-1 to TRBJ2-3; TCRdb reports TRBD2, a call that lacks DNA to check it against. This CDR3 region has 12 residues. The nucleotide record is missing. CDR1 and CDR2 (germline): SGHRS, YFSETQ. CDR3 residues: CASSPEGDTQYF.

This chain links TRBV5-4 with TRBJ1-3; the D gene TCRdb calls, TRBD1, cannot be checked with no DNA. CDR3 length equals 15 residues. No DNA sequence is on record. From germline, CDR1 is SGHNT and CDR2 YYREEE (reference sequence). CDR3 protein: CASSLDSFSGNTIYF.

The rearrangement links TRBV28 to TRBJ1-2; TCRdb returns TRBD1, unconfirmable since there is no DNA. CDR3 length: 14 residues. The DNA sequence is not available. Germline loops: CDR1 MDHEN, CDR2 SYDVKM. Here the CDR3 reads CASSPLPWGEARTF.

The chain combines TRBV5-1 with TRBJ1-2; the D call of TRBD1 rests on TCRdb alone, since no DNA is present to check it. From germline, CDR1 is SGHRS and CDR2 YFSETQ. The CDR3 is 14 amino acids. The DNA is not on file. The CDR3 reads CASSLAGGHYGYTF.

CDR3: CASSLSRASYNEQFF. V gene TRBV13 combines with J gene TRBJ2-1. The germline V gene has CDR1 PRHDT and CDR2 FYEKMQ (reference sequence). The CDR3 totals 15 residues. DNA is not recorded here.

The chain links TRBV2 to TRBJ2-1; TCRdb selects TRBD2, and the lack of DNA leaves this call unchecked. This CDR3 has 12 residues. No DNA has been recorded. Germline V lookup: CDR1 SNHLY, CDR2 FYNNEI. The CDR3 sequence is CASRAENNEQFF.

The J gene is TRBJ1-5, the V gene TRBV7-9. The CDR3 contains 13 residues. DNA was not recorded. Germline V gene lookup returns CDR1 SEHNR and CDR2 FQNEAQ (reference sequence). The CDR3 protein is CASSLGWHQPQHF.

The chain uses TRBV2 and TRBJ1-5. The CDR3 extends over 12 amino acids. No DNA has been recorded. Germline V gene data show CDR1 as SNHLY and CDR2 as FYNNEI. CDR3 residues: CASSDLERPQHF.

CDR3 sequence reads: CASSLVPGANVLTF. The chain joins TRBV7-9 to TRBJ2-6. The CDR3 runs 14 residues. No DNA appears here. Germline-derived CDR1 and CDR2 are SEHNR and FQNEAQ (reference sequence).

The J gene is TRBJ1-6, the V gene TRBV5-1; with no DNA, the TCRdb D assignment of TRBD1 cannot be verified. The germline V gene encodes CDR1 SGHRS and CDR2 YFSETQ. CDR3 size: 15 residues. The DNA is unrecorded. CDR3 in amino acids: CASSLIAGGSSPLHF.

This rearrangement joins TRBV19 to TRBJ2-7; checking the TCRdb D call of TRBD1 is not possible without DNA. The CDR3 runs 19 residues. No DNA is given. Germline V gene data show CDR1 as LNHDA and CDR2 as SQIVND (reference sequence). CDR3 sequence: CASSPRTGTGRFGLLEQYF.

The chain is built from TRBV27 and TRBJ2-7. The germline CDR1 and CDR2 sequences are MNHEY and SMNVEV (reference sequence). CDR3 length: 14 amino acids. No DNA is listed. The CDR3 loop reads CASSPWDGTYEQYF.

This chain connects TRBV10-2 to TRBJ2-4; TCRdb calls TRBD2, which cannot be checked without DNA. Per germline, CDR1 WSHSY and CDR2 SAAADI. CDR3 length: 16 amino acids. The DNA is unrecorded. CDR3 region: CASSGRTSGAKNIQYF.

J is TRBJ2-2 and V is TRBV5-4; TCRdb proposes TRBD2, but this gene call is untestable without DNA. There are 14 residues in the CDR3. A DNA sequence was not provided. Germline V gene lookup returns CDR1 SGHNT and CDR2 YYREEE (reference sequence). CDR3 loop: CASSLTSGTGELFF. The full variable domain, in which reference TRBV5-4 and TRBJ2-2 provide the parts outside the CDR3, is ETGVTQSPTHLIKTRGQQVTLRCSSQSGHNTVSWYQQALGQGPQFIFQYYREEENGRGNFPPRFSGLQFPNYSSELNVNALELDDSALYLCASSLTSGTGELFFGEGSRLTVL.

The chain has TRBV7-9 and TRBJ2-7; TCRdb gives TRBD2 as the D gene, but with no DNA this cannot be confirmed. The germline gives CDR1 SEHNR, CDR2 FQNEAQ (reference sequence). This CDR3 comprises 12 residues. The DNA is not on file. CDR3 amino acids: CASSPGIYEQYF.